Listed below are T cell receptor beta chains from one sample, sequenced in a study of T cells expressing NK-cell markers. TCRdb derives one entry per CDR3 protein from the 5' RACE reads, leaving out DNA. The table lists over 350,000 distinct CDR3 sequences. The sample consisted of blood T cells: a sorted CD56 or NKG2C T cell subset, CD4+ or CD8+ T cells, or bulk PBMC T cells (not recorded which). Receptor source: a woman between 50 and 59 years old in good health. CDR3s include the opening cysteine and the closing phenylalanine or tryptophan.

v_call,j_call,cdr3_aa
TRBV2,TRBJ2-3,CASSESPPGGRDTQYF
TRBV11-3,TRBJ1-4,CASSLGTRGPNEKLFF
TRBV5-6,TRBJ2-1,CASSLRDRGNGEQFF
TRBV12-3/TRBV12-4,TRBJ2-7,CASSLNSRPSEQYF
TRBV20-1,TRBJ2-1,CSASPRTSGRTPGAYNEQFF
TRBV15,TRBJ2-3,CATSGGDRLTDTQYF
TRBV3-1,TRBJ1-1,CASSKIGTNTEAFF
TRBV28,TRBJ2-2,CASSLYRGGTGELFF
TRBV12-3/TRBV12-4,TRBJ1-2,CASRTGTATGYTF
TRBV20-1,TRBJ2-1,CSASGETVSSYNEQFF
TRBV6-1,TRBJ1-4,CARAGGTNEKLFF
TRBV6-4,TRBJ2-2,CASSATRQSGELFF
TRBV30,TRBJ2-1,CAWSVPPPYNEQFF
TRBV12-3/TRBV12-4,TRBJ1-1,CASSAHTENTEAFF
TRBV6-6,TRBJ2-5,CASSYSVALGIPQETQYF
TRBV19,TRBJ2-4,CASSITPPTGGLNIQYF
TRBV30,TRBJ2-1,CASRSHDSNEQFF